This is a list of T cell receptor beta chains from one sample in a study of T cells expressing NK-cell markers. No DNA is given; TCRdb re-called the 5' RACE reads and lists each CDR3 protein once. The listing records 350,000 to 400,000 distinct CDR3 sequences. Input material: blood T cells: a sorted CD56 or NKG2C T cell subset, CD4+ or CD8+ T cells, or bulk PBMC T cells (not recorded which). These receptors were collected from a woman aged 45-65 years in good health. Both conserved end residues are part of each CDR3.

v_gene: TRBV20-1
j_gene: TRBJ2-7
CDR3aa: CSVLGAGLASYEQYF

v_gene: TRBV28
j_gene: TRBJ2-1
CDR3aa: CASTTGKHEQFF

v_gene: TRBV20-1
j_gene: TRBJ2-3
CDR3aa: CSASGTSIDTQYF

v_gene: TRBV10-3
j_gene: TRBJ2-7
CDR3aa: CAISEPGSKAGEQYF

v_gene: TRBV7-2
j_gene: TRBJ2-7
CDR3aa: CASSLGLWEGPYEQYF

v_gene: TRBV20-1
j_gene: TRBJ1-2
CDR3aa: CSAVTGIGYYGYTF

v_gene: TRBV6-5
j_gene: TRBJ1-1
CDR3aa: CASREGSSNTEAFF

v_gene: TRBV15
j_gene: TRBJ1-2
CDR3aa: CATSSGTGWRGYTF

v_gene: TRBV2
j_gene: TRBJ2-2
CDR3aa: CASTTTPSNTGELFF

v_gene: TRBV12-3/TRBV12-4
j_gene: TRBJ1-3
CDR3aa: CASSRTGGNTIYF

v_gene: TRBV29-1
j_gene: TRBJ2-4
CDR3aa: CSVGTSGSKYF

v_gene: TRBV5-1
j_gene: TRBJ1-1
CDR3aa: CASSLVAGGMNTEAFF

v_gene: TRBV5-1
j_gene: TRBJ2-1
CDR3aa: CASSPLRDLGPYNEQFF

v_gene: TRBV20-1
j_gene: TRBJ1-5
CDR3aa: CSASSAVYSNQPQHF

v_gene: TRBV15
j_gene: TRBJ1-5
CDR3aa: CATSREDSGGNQPQHF

v_gene: TRBV12-5
j_gene: TRBJ2-2
CDR3aa: CASVPQFSANTGELFF

v_gene: TRBV2
j_gene: TRBJ2-7
CDR3aa: CASQGFSEAPYEQYF

v_gene: TRBV29-1
j_gene: TRBJ1-6
CDR3aa: CSVGTGDNSPLHF

v_gene: TRBV11-2
j_gene: TRBJ2-4
CDR3aa: CASSFQGTNIQYF

v_gene: TRBV30
j_gene: TRBJ2-1
CDR3aa: CAWTRDSSFYNEQFF

v_gene: TRBV10-3
j_gene: TRBJ1-4
CDR3aa: CAISSDPDRGEKLFF

v_gene: TRBV12-3/TRBV12-4
j_gene: TRBJ2-1
CDR3aa: CASSLLAGEGYEQFF

v_gene: TRBV7-2
j_gene: TRBJ1-1
CDR3aa: CASTPSRMTEAFF

v_gene: TRBV5-6
j_gene: TRBJ2-1
CDR3aa: CASSSGLASSGQFF

v_gene: TRBV29-1
j_gene: TRBJ2-3
CDR3aa: CSVRLVISTDTQYF

v_gene: TRBV5-1
j_gene: TRBJ2-7
CDR3aa: CASTSGALAPYEQYF

v_gene: TRBV15
j_gene: TRBJ2-2
CDR3aa: CATSSHQSGGTGELFF

v_gene: TRBV7-2
j_gene: TRBJ2-1
CDR3aa: CASSLALGRTNEQFF

v_gene: TRBV13
j_gene: TRBJ2-2
CDR3aa: CASSSFDGELFF

v_gene: TRBV27
j_gene: TRBJ2-1
CDR3aa: CASSLSPGTNNEQFF

v_gene: TRBV5-1
j_gene: TRBJ2-7
CDR3aa: CASSEQGPIYEQYF

v_gene: TRBV6-5
j_gene: TRBJ2-1
CDR3aa: CASSSGSINEQFF

v_gene: TRBV20-1
j_gene: TRBJ1-1
CDR3aa: CSARRQGIRNTEAFF

v_gene: TRBV6-5
j_gene: TRBJ2-1
CDR3aa: CASRARAYNEQFF

v_gene: TRBV12-3/TRBV12-4
j_gene: TRBJ2-3
CDR3aa: CASSSFRTDTQYF

v_gene: TRBV4-2
j_gene: TRBJ2-6
CDR3aa: CASSSQAPPGANVLTF

v_gene: TRBV6-5
j_gene: TRBJ2-1
CDR3aa: CASSYSLAGIRHEQFF

v_gene: TRBV4-1
j_gene: TRBJ2-7
CDR3aa: CASSPRDRGPYEQYF

v_gene: TRBV12-3/TRBV12-4
j_gene: TRBJ1-1
CDR3aa: CASSLGTLEAFF

v_gene: TRBV6-5
j_gene: TRBJ2-3
CDR3aa: CASSYAGSGSRADTQYF

v_gene: TRBV19
j_gene: TRBJ1-5
CDR3aa: CASSMLRVGNQPQHF

v_gene: TRBV10-3
j_gene: TRBJ2-7
CDR3aa: CAIRGAGDPYEQYF

v_gene: TRBV5-1
j_gene: TRBJ2-3
CDR3aa: CASSLASPGSTDTQYF

v_gene: TRBV10-3
j_gene: TRBJ2-5
CDR3aa: CAISEDTLLGTQYF